This T cell receptor (beta chain) was observed in a study of CXCR3-negative and CXCR3-positive naive CD8 T cells. With respect to this clonotype: Its specificity is not known.

CDR1 and CDR2 from the germline V gene are SGHRS and YFSETQ. The CDR3 has 12 residues. UMI-labeled TRB cDNA libraries were prepared by 5' RACE. TCRdb re-called the 5' RACE reads; one entry per CDR3 protein, DNA not given. This table lists 130,000 to 150,000 distinct CDR3 sequences. Points from the study as a whole: Relative to CXCR3-negative naive cells, CXCR3-positive naive cells had more hydrophobic TRB CDR3s.

This chain uses TRBV5-1 with TRBJ1-1. Sequenced sample: naive CXCR3+ CD8+ T cells from blood. Subset here: CD45RO-CCR7+CD27+CD95- naive CD8+ T cells expressing CXCR3 (TNR3+). The receptor's source is a human donor in good health. Some clones in this sample may be carry-over from other donors' samples. This CDR3 reads CASTDRNTEAFF.